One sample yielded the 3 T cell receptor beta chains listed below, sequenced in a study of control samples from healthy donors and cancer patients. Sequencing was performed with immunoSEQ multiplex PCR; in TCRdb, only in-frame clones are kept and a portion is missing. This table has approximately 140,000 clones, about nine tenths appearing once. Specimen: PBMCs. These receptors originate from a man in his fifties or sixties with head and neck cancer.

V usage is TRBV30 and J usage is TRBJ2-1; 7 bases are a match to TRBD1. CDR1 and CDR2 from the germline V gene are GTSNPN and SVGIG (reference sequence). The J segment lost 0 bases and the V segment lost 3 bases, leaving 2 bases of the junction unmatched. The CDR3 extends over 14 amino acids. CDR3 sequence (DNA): TGTGCCTGGAGAAAGGGGGCCTCCTACAATGAGCAGTTCTTC. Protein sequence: CAWRKGASYNEQFF.

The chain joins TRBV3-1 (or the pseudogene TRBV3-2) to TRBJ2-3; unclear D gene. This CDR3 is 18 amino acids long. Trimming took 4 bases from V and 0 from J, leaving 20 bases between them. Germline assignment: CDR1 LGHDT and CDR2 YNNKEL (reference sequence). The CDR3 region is CASSLGILAVGSTDTQYF. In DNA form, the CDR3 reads TGTGCCAGCAGCCTAGGAATTCTGGCGGTCGGAAGCACAGATACGCAGTATTTT.

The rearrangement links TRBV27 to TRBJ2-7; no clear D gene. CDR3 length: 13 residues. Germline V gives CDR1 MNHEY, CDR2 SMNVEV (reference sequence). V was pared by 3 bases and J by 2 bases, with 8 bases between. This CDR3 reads CASSLGSPYEQYF. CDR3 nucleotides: TGTGCCAGCAGTTTGGGTTCCCCCTACGAGCAGTACTTC.